This T cell receptor beta chain was sequenced during a study of T cell responses to AZD1222 COVID-19 vaccine. A note on this clone: Its antigen is undetermined.

V was shortened by 7 bases and J by 2 bases, with 7 bases between the two germline ends. The CDR3 length is 12 residues. Germline CDR1 is SGHAT and CDR2 is FQNNGV. General study points: Clonal diversity was possibly underestimated; the donors were predominantly white British and more often female. Of the AZD1222 recipients, only 5 or 6 were seropositive at baseline. A reported finding is that nearly half of spike-specific TCRs target unmutated variant regions.

Libraries were prepared by immunoSEQ multiplex PCR; TCRdb keeps only in-frame clonotypes and omits some of them. This table has 85,000 to 90,000 clones, around nine tenths appearing once. Sequenced material: peripheral blood, taken on day 0 of MenACWY control vaccination. This receptor was identified in an adult in good health. The chain couples TRBV11-2 to TRBJ2-3, with unresolved D. CDR3 sequence: CASNINTDTQYF. The CDR3 coding sequence is TGTGCCAGCAACATAAACACAGATACGCAGTATTTT.